The sequence of this T cell receptor (beta chain) was determined in a study of regulatory T cells in long-lasting Graves disease. The overall study: Those Graves' patients who were newly diagnosed had been on antithyroid drugs under 3 months.

In this sample, this clonotype turned up many times. The sample's time point: newly diagnosed GD, antithyroid drugs for less than 3 months. RNA isolated from PBMCs was used to make the TCR library. Germline V gives CDR1 SGHAT, CDR2 FQNNGV. Trimming pared 2 bases from V and 5 bases from J, leaving 12 bases between. The CDR3 covers 14 residues. CDR3 regions were amplified by Arm-PCR using iRepertoire HTBI primers to build TCR beta libraries. TCRdb re-called the multiplex PCR reads with MiXCR, one entry per CDR3 protein. The sample shows around 250,000 distinct CDR3 sequences, 18% of them seen only once. This same sample was also taken into another study, of T cells in Graves' hyperthyroidism and ophthalmopathy. That work contributes: Those with hyperthyroidism were 18 to 65 years old, newly diagnosed, and ill for under 2 months.

The chain uses TRBV11-2 and TRBJ1-1, with unresolved D. This TCR came from a woman aged 25 to 39 with Graves disease. The specimen was peripheral blood mononuclear cells (PBMCs), collected at new diagnosis, from a patient treated with antithyroid drugs. This chain's CDR3 is CASSLTGVSTEAFF. CDR3 bases: TGTGCCAGCAGCTTAACCGGGGTTTCGACTGAAGCTTTCTTT.